Sequencing of this T cell receptor beta chain was carried out in a study of shared clonotypes between healthy human individuals. The study's findings and limits: Among donors, the sharing of clonotypes was expected to be influenced by sequencing depth.

A remark on this clone: Antigen unknown.

Assay: immunoSEQ multiplex PCR; the TCRdb copy retains only in-frame clones and omits some. The sample has about 1 million clones; around four fifths are singletons. CDR3 length equals 14 residues. V lost 3 bases and J lost 4, with 13 bases in between. Germline V gives CDR1 GTSNPN, CDR2 SVGIG (reference sequence). Sample: memory CD4+ T cells sorted from blood. Subset in this sample: CD45RA-negative fraction. The V call is TRBV30, the J call TRBJ2-1, with D perhaps matching TRBD1 or TRBD2 (5 bases each). The origin of this receptor is a man aged 18 to 30 in good health. CDR3 in amino acids: CAWRRDGFYNEQFF. As DNA, the CDR3 is TGTGCCTGGAGACGGGACGGGTTTTACAATGAGCAGTTCTTC. The full variable domain, its missing parts supplied by reference TRBV30 and TRBJ2-1, is SQTIHQWPATLVQPVGSPLSLECTVEGTSNPNLYWYRQAAGRGLQLLFYSVGIGQISSEVPQNLSASRPQDRQFILSSKKLLLSDSGFYLCAWRRDGFYNEQFFGPGTRLTVL.